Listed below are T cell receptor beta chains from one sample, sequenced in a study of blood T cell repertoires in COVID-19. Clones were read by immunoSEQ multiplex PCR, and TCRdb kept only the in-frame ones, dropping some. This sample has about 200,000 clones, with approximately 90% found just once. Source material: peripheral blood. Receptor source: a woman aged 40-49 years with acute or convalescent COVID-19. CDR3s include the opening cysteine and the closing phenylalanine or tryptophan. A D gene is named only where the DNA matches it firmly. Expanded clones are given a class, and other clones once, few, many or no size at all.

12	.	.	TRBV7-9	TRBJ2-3	CASSSLEDTQYF	TGTGCCAGCAGCTCCCTAGAAGATACGCAGTATTTT
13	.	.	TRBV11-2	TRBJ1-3	CASSSRGWDTIYF	TGTGCCAGCAGCTCCCGGGGGTGGGACACCATATATTTT
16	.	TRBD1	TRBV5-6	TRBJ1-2	CASTLRETGDSYGYTF	TGTGCCAGCACCCTTCGGGAGACAGGGGACTCCTATGGCTACACCTTC
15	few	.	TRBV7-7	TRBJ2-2	CASSLGRPGTGELFF	TGTGCCAGCAGCTTAGGTAGACCGGGGACCGGGGAGCTGTTTTTT
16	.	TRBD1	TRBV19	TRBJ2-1	CASSLGQGGSYNEQFF	TGTGCCAGTAGTCTAGGACAGGGAGGCTCCTACAATGAGCAGTTCTTC
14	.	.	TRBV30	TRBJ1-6	CAWNRRQSNSPLHF	TGTGCCTGGAATAGGCGGCAGAGTAATTCACCCCTCCACTTT
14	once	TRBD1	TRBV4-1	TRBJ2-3	CASSHNSGTGKEYF	TGCGCCAGCAGCCACAATTCCGGGACAGGGAAAGAGTATTTT
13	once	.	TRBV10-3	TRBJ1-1	CAIGGEILTEAFF	TGTGCCATCGGGGGGGAGATATTGACTGAAGCTTTCTTT
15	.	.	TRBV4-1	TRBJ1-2	CASSQDFYRTNGYTF	TGCGCCAGCAGCCAAGACTTTTACAGGACAAACGGCTACACCTTC
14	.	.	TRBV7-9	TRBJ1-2	CATRQVGRNYGYTF	TGTGCTACTCGACAGGTCGGACGCAACTATGGCTACACCTTC
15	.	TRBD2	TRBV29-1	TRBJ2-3	CSVEWTSGRSDTQYF	TGCAGCGTTGAATGGACTAGCGGGAGGTCAGATACGCAGTATTTT
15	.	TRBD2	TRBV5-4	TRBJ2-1	CASSPGLAGVDEQFF	TGTGCCAGCAGTCCCGGACTAGCGGGGGTCGATGAGCAGTTCTTC
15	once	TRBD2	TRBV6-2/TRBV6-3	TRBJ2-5	CASTPGLPFGETQYF	TGTGCCAGCACCCCGGGACTACCTTTTGGAGAGACCCAGTACTTC
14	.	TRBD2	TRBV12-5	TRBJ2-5	CASGYTGRAETQYF	TGTGCTAGTGGTTACACGGGGAGGGCGGAGACCCAGTACTTC
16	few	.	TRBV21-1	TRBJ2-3	CASSKRAGGLTDTQYF	TGTGCCAGCAGCAAACGGGCGGGGGGCCTCACAGATACGCAGTATTTT
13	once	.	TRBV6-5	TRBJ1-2	CASRIDSNYGYTF	TGTGCCAGCAGAATCGACAGTAACTATGGCTACACCTTC
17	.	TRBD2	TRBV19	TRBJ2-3	CASIPTSGGASTDTQYF	TGTGCCAGTATTCCGACTAGCGGGGGGGCAAGCACAGATACGCAGTATTTT
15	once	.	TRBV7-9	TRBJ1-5	CASSLAQGLNQPQHF	TGTGCCAGCAGCTTAGCCCAGGGCCTCAATCAGCCCCAGCATTTT